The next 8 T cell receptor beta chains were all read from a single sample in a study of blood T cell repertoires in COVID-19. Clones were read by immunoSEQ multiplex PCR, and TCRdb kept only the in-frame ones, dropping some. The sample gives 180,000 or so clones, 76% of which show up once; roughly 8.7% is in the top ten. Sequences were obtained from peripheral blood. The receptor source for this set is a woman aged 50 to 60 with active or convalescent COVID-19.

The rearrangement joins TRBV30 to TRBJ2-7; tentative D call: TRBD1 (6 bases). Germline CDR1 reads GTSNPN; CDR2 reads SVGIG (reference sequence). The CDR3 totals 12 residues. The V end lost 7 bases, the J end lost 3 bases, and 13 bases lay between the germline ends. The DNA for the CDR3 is TGTGCCTCCCAGGACAGTAACTACGAGCAGTACTTC. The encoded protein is CASQDSNYEQYF.

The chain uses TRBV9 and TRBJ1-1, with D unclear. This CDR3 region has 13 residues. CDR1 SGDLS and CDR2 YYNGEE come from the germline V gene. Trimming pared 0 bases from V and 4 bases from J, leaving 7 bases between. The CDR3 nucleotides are TGTGCCAGCAGCGTAGAGTCGGTCACTGAAGCTTTCTTT. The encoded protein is CASSVESVTEAFF.

CDR3 amino acids: CASSSPSDTVNLNTEAFF. In DNA, the CDR3 is TGTGCCAGCAGCTCCCCCTCGGACACTGTAAACTTGAACACTGAAGCTTTCTTT. The rearrangement links TRBV7-9 to TRBJ1-1; D perhaps matches TRBD1 (5 bases). Trimming took off 4 bases at V and 0 bases at J, with 21 bases between the two ends. This CDR3 spans 18 amino acids. Germline loops: CDR1 SEHNR, CDR2 FQNEAQ (reference sequence).

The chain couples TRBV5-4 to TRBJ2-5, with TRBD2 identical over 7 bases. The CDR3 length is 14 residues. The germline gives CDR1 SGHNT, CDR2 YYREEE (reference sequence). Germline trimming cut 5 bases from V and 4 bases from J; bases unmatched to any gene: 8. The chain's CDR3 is CASSSSGGGETQYF. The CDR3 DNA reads TGTGCCAGCAGTTCTAGCGGAGGAGGAGAGACCCAGTACTTC.

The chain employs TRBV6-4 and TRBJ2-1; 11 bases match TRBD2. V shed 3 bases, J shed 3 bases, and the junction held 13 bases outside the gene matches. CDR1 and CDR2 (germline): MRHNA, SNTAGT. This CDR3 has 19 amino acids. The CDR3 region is CASSETLVGLAGGYNEQFF. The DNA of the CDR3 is TGTGCCAGCAGTGAAACCTTGGTGGGGCTAGCGGGGGGCTACAATGAGCAGTTCTTC.

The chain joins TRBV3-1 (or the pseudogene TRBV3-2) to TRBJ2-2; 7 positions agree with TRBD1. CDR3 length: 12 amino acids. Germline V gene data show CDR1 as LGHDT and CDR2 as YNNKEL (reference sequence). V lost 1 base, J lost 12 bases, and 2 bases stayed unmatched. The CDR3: CASSQAGGKLFF. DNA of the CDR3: TGTGCCAGCAGCCAAGCAGGGGGTAAGCTGTTTTTT.

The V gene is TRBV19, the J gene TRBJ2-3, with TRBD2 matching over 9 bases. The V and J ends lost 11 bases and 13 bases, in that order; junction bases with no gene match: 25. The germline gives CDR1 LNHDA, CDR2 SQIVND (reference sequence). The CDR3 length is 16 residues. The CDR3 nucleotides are TGTGCCGCCCCAGTCTCAGGGGGGATAAAGCGGGAGGTTGAGTATTTT. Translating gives CAAPVSGGIKREVEYF. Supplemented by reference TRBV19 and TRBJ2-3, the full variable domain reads DGGITQSPKYLFRKEGQNVTLSCEQNLNHDAMYWYRQDPGQGLRLIYYSQIVNDFQKGDIAEGYSVSREKKESFPLTVTSAQKNPTAFYLCAAPVSGGIKREVEYFGPGTRLTVL.

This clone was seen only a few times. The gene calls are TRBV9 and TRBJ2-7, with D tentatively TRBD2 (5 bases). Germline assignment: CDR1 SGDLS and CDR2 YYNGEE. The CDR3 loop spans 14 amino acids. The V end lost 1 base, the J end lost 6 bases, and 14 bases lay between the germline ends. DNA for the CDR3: TGTGCCAGCAGCGTAAGGTGGGAGTCTTCCGAGCAGTACTTC. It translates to CASSVRWESSEQYF.